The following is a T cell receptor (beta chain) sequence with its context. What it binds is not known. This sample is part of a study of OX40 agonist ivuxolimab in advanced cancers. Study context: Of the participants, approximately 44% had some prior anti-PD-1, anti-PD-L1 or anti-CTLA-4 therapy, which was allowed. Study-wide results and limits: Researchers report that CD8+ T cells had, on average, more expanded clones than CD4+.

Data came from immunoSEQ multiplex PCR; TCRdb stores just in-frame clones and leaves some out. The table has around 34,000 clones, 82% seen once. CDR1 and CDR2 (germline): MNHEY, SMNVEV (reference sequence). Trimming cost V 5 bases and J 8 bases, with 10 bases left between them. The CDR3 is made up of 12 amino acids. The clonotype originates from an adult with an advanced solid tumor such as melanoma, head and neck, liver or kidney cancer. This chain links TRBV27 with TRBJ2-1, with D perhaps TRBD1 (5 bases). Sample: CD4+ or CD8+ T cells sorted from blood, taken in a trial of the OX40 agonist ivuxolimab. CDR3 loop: CASSPQGDEQFF. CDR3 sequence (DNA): TGTGCCAGCAGTCCCCAGGGCGATGAGCAGTTCTTC.